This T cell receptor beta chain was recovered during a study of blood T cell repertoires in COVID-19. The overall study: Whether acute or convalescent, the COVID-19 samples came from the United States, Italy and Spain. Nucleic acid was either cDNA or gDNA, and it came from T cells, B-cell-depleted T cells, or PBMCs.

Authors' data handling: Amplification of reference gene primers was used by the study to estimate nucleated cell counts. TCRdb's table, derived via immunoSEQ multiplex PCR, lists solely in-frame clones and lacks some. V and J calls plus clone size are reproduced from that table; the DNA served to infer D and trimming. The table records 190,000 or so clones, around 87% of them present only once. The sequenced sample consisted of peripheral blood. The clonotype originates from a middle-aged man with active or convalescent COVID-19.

CDR3 sequence: CASSLAPTGASYEQYF. CDR3 DNA sequence: TGCGCCAGCAGCTTGGCTCCGACAGGGGCTTCCTACGAGCAGTACTTC. The chain employs TRBV5-1 and TRBJ2-7; 8 positions agree with TRBD1. The CDR3 length is 16 residues. Germline loops: CDR1 SGHRS, CDR2 YFSETQ. V gave up 0 bases and J gave up 1 base; unmatched junction bases: 6.